This TCR beta chain was retrieved from a study of blood T cell repertoires in COVID-19. Background on the study: The study drew acute and convalescent COVID-19 samples from the United States, Italy and Spain. The cDNA or gDNA used as material had been derived from T cells, B-cell-depleted T cells, or PBMCs.

As handled by the study authors: Nucleated cell number was recorded as an estimate derived from reference gene primer amplification. Assay used: immunoSEQ multiplex PCR; TCRdb lists only in-frame clones, some missing. The V and J calls and clone size were taken over from that table, and D and trimming were inferred from the DNA. The sample holds about 220,000 clones, about 83% seen once. This clonotype was obtained from a woman between 40 and 55 years old with active or convalescent COVID-19. Sequenced material: peripheral blood.

DNA of the CDR3: TGTGCCAGCAGTCAAGGACAGAGCTACTACGAGCAGTACTTC. Its protein is CASSQGQSYYEQYF. This sequence joins TRBV6-2 or TRBV6-3 and TRBJ2-7; maybe TRBD1 (6 bases). CDR3 length equals 14 residues. CDR1 is MNHEY and CDR2 is SVGEGT in the germline V gene. Trimming cost V 5 bases and J 3 bases, with 14 bases left between them.